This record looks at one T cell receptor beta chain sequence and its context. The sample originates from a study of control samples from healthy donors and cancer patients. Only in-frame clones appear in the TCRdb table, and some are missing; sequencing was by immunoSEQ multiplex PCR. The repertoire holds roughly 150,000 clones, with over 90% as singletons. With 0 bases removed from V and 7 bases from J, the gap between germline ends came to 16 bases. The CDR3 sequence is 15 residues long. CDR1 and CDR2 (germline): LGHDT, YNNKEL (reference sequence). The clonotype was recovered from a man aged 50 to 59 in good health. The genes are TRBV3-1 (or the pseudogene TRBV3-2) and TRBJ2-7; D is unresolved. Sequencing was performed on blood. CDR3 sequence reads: CASSQDLPALGEQYF. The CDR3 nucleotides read TGTGCCAGCAGCCAAGATCTTCCCGCCCTCGGGGAGCAGTACTTC.